Each of the 25 T cell receptor beta chains below was sequenced from the same sample in a study of OX40 agonist ivuxolimab in advanced cancers. Sequenced by immunoSEQ multiplex PCR; TCRdb stores in-frame clones only, minus some. The data hold fewer than 35,000 clones, with approximately 90% observed a single time. The sequenced sample was CD4+ or CD8+ T cells sorted from blood, obtained in a trial of the OX40 agonist ivuxolimab. These receptors originate from an adult with an advanced solid tumor such as melanoma, head and neck, liver or kidney cancer.

This chain uses TRBV5-6 with TRBJ2-2; 8 bases are a match to TRBD2. The junction had 14 bases not matched to a gene; V was cut back by 4 bases and J by 6 bases. The CDR3 has 17 residues. The V gene's germline CDR1 is SGHDT and CDR2 YYEEEE. CDR3 sequence reads: CASSVSGTRSYAGELFF. The CDR3, as DNA: TGTGCCAGCAGCGTCTCCGGGACTAGGTCCTACGCCGGGGAGCTGTTTTTT.

The chain links TRBV2 to TRBJ1-1; D is unresolved. V shed 6 bases and J shed 2 bases, with 13 bases lying between them. Germline V gene sequence: CDR1 SNHLY, CDR2 FYNNEI. The CDR3 spans 14 residues. In DNA form, the CDR3 reads TGTGCCAGCAGCCCTCTACTTCCAAACACTGAAGCTTTCTTT. Its protein product is CASSPLLPNTEAFF.

The chain links TRBV27 to TRBJ2-7; 8 bases are shared with TRBD1. Germline V lookup: CDR1 MNHEY, CDR2 SMNVEV (reference sequence). The length of the CDR3 is 15 residues. Trimming took 5 bases from V and 2 from J; bases not matched to a gene: 8. CDR3 coding DNA: TGTGCCAGCAGTCCCTCGGACAGGGTTACCTACGAGCAGTACTTC. Encoded protein: CASSPSDRVTYEQYF.

The chain links TRBV10-2 to TRBJ1-1; D not certain. CDR1 is WSHSY and CDR2 is SAAADI in the germline V gene. V was trimmed by 3 bases and J by 0 bases, leaving 11 bases between them. The CDR3 sequence is 15 residues long. This chain's CDR3 is CASSDLAGLNTEAFF. The CDR3 nucleotides are TGCGCCAGCAGTGATTTGGCGGGGTTGAACACTGAAGCTTTCTTT.

The chain combines TRBV6-5 with TRBJ1-1; possibly TRBD1 for D (5 bases). V was shortened by 4 bases and J by 1 base, with 10 bases between the two germline ends. CDR3 length: 14 amino acids. Germline-derived CDR1 and CDR2 are MNHEY and SVGAGI. CDR3 amino acids: CASSLGGTNTEAFF. The CDR3 DNA follows: TGTGCCAGCAGTTTAGGTGGGACGAACACTGAAGCTTTCTTT.

The sample holds one count of this clone. This chain uses TRBV4-1 with TRBJ2-2; a possible D gene is TRBD2 (5 bases). The CDR3 contains 14 residues. V lost 5 bases to trimming and J lost 3 bases, with 10 bases between them. CDR1 and CDR2 from the germline V gene are MGHRA and YSYEKL. The CDR3 protein is CASSEGLYTGELFF. In DNA form, the CDR3 reads TGCGCCAGCAGCGAGGGTCTTTACACCGGGGAGCTGTTTTTT.

CDR3 residues: CASSSQSSSYNEQFF. CDR3 in DNA: TGTGCCAGTAGTTCACAGTCAAGCTCCTACAATGAGCAGTTCTTC. The rearrangement uses TRBV19 and TRBJ2-1, with D unclear. This CDR3 comprises 15 residues. Germline assignment: CDR1 LNHDA and CDR2 SQIVND (reference sequence). The V gene lost 5 bases and the J gene lost 0 bases, with 11 bases spanning the gap.

The V and J genes are TRBV10-3 and TRBJ1-2; no clear D gene. The CDR3 is 12 amino acids. The V end lost 9 bases, the J end lost 1 base, and 9 bases lay between the germline ends. The germline V gene encodes CDR1 ENHRY and CDR2 SYGVKD. CDR3 residues: CAIEDLNYGYTF. For the CDR3, the DNA is TGTGCCATAGAGGACCTTAACTATGGCTACACCTTC.

The rearrangement joins TRBV5-8 to TRBJ2-7, with a tentative D call TRBD1 (6 bases). Germline V CDR1 and CDR2: SGHTS, YDEGEE. V lost 6 bases to trimming and J lost 0 bases, with 13 bases between them. The CDR3 loop spans 14 amino acids. CDR3 in amino acids: CASIATGFSYEQYV. The CDR3 DNA reads TGTGCCAGCATCGCGACAGGCTTCTCCTACGAGCAGTACGTC.

This chain joins TRBV10-3 and TRBJ2-2, with D perhaps being TRBD1 or TRBD2 (5 bases each). Trimming shortened V by 6 bases and J by 1 base, and 9 bases separated the two germline ends. This CDR3 is built from 14 residues. Germline V gene lookup returns CDR1 ENHRY and CDR2 SYGVKD. The CDR3 coding sequence is TGTGCCATCAGGGGGGACGGGAACACCGGGGAGCTGTTTTTT. It yields the protein CAIRGDGNTGELFF.

The chain recombines TRBV7-2 with TRBJ2-7; D is undetermined. The germline V and J ends were trimmed by 2 bases and 3 bases, with 17 bases remaining between them. The CDR3 consists of 16 residues. The germline gives CDR1 SGHTA, CDR2 FQGNSA. The CDR3 nucleotides are TGTGCCAGCAGCTTACCCGGGTCCCCTAAACACTACGAGCAGTACTTC. Translation gives CASSLPGSPKHYEQYF.

The V call is TRBV19, the J call TRBJ1-5; tentative D call: TRBD1 (5 bases). V was pared by 4 bases and J by 0 bases, with 13 bases between. The V gene's germline CDR1 is LNHDA and CDR2 SQIVND (reference sequence). The CDR3 has 16 residues. This CDR3 is CASSTGTDYSNQPQHF. As DNA, the CDR3 is TGTGCCAGTAGTACTGGGACGGACTATAGCAATCAGCCCCAGCATTTT.

The rearrangement joins TRBV7-9 to TRBJ2-7; D is possibly TRBD1 (6 bases). V was trimmed by 4 bases and J by 4 bases, leaving 23 bases between them. This CDR3 has 17 residues. Germline CDR1 reads SEHNR; CDR2 reads FQNEAQ (reference sequence). The CDR3 DNA sequence: TGTGCCAGCAGCTCATCCGGGACAACTAGGGGGTCTTACGAGCAGTACTTC. Residues: CASSSSGTTRGSYEQYF.

This CDR3 reads CSSGGSQPQHF. CDR3 DNA sequence: TGCAGCTCAGGGGGCTCACAGCCCCAGCATTTT. The J gene is TRBJ1-5, the V gene TRBV20-1, with 8 bases fitting TRBD1. The CDR3 contains 11 residues. The V gene's germline CDR1 is DFQATT and CDR2 SNEGSKA (reference sequence).

This chain joins TRBV19 and TRBJ2-1; D gene unclear. Trimming removed 4 bases at V and 3 bases at J, with 10 bases between. CDR1 and CDR2 (germline): LNHDA, SQIVND (reference sequence). The CDR3 has 14 amino acids. The CDR3 protein is CASSTSNYYNEQFF. The CDR3 DNA is TGTGCCAGTAGTACCAGTAATTACTACAATGAGCAGTTCTTC.

J is TRBJ1-4 and V is TRBV19; D is unresolved. V lost 6 bases, J lost 2 bases, and 16 bases lay in between. This CDR3 region has 16 residues. The germline gives CDR1 LNHDA, CDR2 SQIVND (reference sequence). The CDR3 spells CASSLGVTFTNEKLFF. The DNA of the CDR3 is TGTGCCAGTAGCCTTGGGGTGACATTTACTAATGAAAAACTGTTTTTT. The entire variable domain, with the rest obtained from reference TRBV19 and TRBJ1-4, is as follows: DGGITQSPKYLFRKEGQNVTLSCEQNLNHDAMYWYRQDPGQGLRLIYYSQIVNDFQKGDIAEGYSVSREKKESFPLTVTSAQKNPTAFYLCASSLGVTFTNEKLFFGSGTQLSVL.

This clone has just one count. V is TRBV7-9 and J is TRBJ2-7; 9 nucleotides agree with TRBD1. J was trimmed by 2 bases and V by 4 bases; bases with no gene match: 3. CDR1 is SEHNR, CDR2 FQNEAQ, per germline (reference sequence). CDR3 length: 14 residues. CDR3 in amino acids: CASSSGQGPYEQYF. For the CDR3, the DNA is TGTGCCAGCAGCTCGGGACAGGGTCCCTACGAGCAGTACTTC.

V is TRBV4-3 and J is TRBJ2-2, with 16 bases fitting TRBD2. The trim removed 3 bases at V and 5 bases at J, leaving 3 bases unmatched. The CDR3 covers 17 residues. CDR1 is LGHNA and CDR2 is YSLEER in the germline V gene. Here the CDR3 reads CASSQGTSGRATGELFF. The CDR3 DNA reads as TGCGCCAGCAGCCAGGGGACTAGCGGGAGGGCGACCGGGGAGCTGTTTTTT.

This chain uses TRBV28 with TRBJ1-3, with no clear D. CDR3 length: 14 residues. Germline-derived CDR1 and CDR2 are MDHEN and SYDVKM. The germline V and J ends were trimmed by 6 bases and 0 bases, with 9 bases remaining between them. CDR3 region: CASSPRNSGNTIYF. CDR3 nucleotide sequence: TGTGCCAGCAGCCCACGAAACTCTGGAAACACCATATATTTT.

The rearrangement joins TRBV27 to TRBJ1-5; 9 bases map to TRBD1. This CDR3 spans 15 amino acids. V was clipped by 4 bases and J by 1 base; unmatched bases: 2. Germline values: CDR1 MNHEY, CDR2 SMNVEV (reference sequence). CDR3 nucleotide sequence: TGTGCCAGCAGTTGGGGGACAGGGAGCAATCAGCCCCAGCATTTT. Protein product: CASSWGTGSNQPQHF.

The chain uses TRBV21-1 and TRBJ2-1; the D segment call TRBD1 is taken from the table without a DNA check. TRBV21-1 is recorded as a pseudogene. The CDR3 runs to 15 residues. The CDR3 spells CASSLGQGLCYEQFF. The CDR3 coding sequence is TGTGCCAGCAGCCTAGGACAGGGACTATGCTATGAGCAGTTCTTC.

V usage is TRBV7-9 and J usage is TRBJ1-2, with TRBD1 as a possible D gene (5 bases). The germline CDR1 and CDR2 sequences are SEHNR and FQNEAQ (reference sequence). This CDR3 contains 17 residues. Trimming took 4 bases from V and 2 from J, leaving 20 bases between them. CDR3 loop: CASSSRGGGLLNYGYTF. Here the CDR3 DNA reads TGTGCCAGCAGCTCCCGGGGCGGAGGACTCCTCAACTATGGCTACACCTTC.

The sample holds a few counts of this clone. The chain couples TRBV7-9 to TRBJ1-1; the D is unclear. V lost 8 bases and J lost 1, with 14 bases in between. CDR1 SEHNR and CDR2 FQNEAQ come from the germline V gene (reference sequence). The CDR3 loop spans 14 amino acids. The CDR3 DNA sequence: TGTGCCAGCTGGTTCTTGGGTGAGAACACTGAAGCTTTCTTT. It codes for CASWFLGENTEAFF.

The chain is built from TRBV9 and TRBJ1-4, with D uncertain. Germline-derived CDR1 and CDR2 are SGDLS and YYNGEE. Deletions cut 4 bases from V and 7 bases from J, with 11 bases between. There are 13 residues in the CDR3. Written as DNA, the CDR3 is TGTGCCAGCAGCCCACTAGTGGGTGAAAAACTGTTTTTT. This sequence encodes CASSPLVGEKLFF. The full variable domain, rest sourced from reference TRBV9 and TRBJ1-4, is DSGVTQTPKHLITATGQRVTLRCSPRSGDLSVYWYQQSLDQGLQFLIQYYNGEERAKGNILERFSAQQFPDLHSELNLSSLELGDSALYFCASSPLVGEKLFFGSGTQLSVL.

The rearrangement uses TRBV7-3 and TRBJ2-1; 10 nucleotides line up with TRBD1. The CDR3 is made up of 15 amino acids. J lost 9 bases, V lost 1 base, and 6 bases had no gene match. Per the germline V gene, CDR1 is SGHTA and CDR2 is FQGTGA. The CDR3 spells CASSLMTGGRSEQFF. CDR3 in DNA: TGTGCCAGCAGCTTAATGACAGGGGGCCGTAGTGAGCAGTTCTTC.